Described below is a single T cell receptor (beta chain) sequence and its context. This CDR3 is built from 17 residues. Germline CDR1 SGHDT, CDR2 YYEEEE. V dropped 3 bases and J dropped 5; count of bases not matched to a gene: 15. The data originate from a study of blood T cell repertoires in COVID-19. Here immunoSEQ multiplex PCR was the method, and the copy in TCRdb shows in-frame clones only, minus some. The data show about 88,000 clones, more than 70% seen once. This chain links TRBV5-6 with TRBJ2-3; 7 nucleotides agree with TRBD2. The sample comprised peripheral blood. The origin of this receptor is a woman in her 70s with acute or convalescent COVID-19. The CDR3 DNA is TGTGCCAGCAGCTCAACCTTTTATCAGGGAGGGGTAGATACGCAGTATTTT. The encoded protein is CASSSTFYQGGVDTQYF. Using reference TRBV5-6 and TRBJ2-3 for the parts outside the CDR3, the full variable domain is DAGVTQSPTHLIKTRGQQVTLRCSPKSGHDTVSWYQQALGQGPQFIFQYYEEEERQRGNFPDRFSGHQFPNYSSELNVNALLLGDSALYLCASSSTFYQGGVDTQYFGPGTRLTVL.